This T cell receptor (beta chain) stems from a study of OX40 agonist ivuxolimab in advanced cancers. Background on the study: Partial responses were recorded for three patients, including one with hepatocellular carcinoma and two with cutaneous melanoma. Findings and caveats of the study: No determination was made of the antigen specificity of the expanded peripheral T cells. Several nonresponders also turned out to have low normalized T-cell clonal expansion.

The CDR3 is 13 amino acids. Trimming stripped 6 bases from V and 6 bases from J, with 14 bases between. Looked up from germline, CDR1 is SQVTM and CDR2 is ANQGSEA. Clones were read by immunoSEQ multiplex PCR, and TCRdb kept only the in-frame ones, dropping some. The sample lists about 80,000 clones, around 87% seen once, with about 0.32% in the top ten. As for this clone: The antigen remains undetermined.

The receptor was isolated from an adult with an advanced solid tumor such as melanoma, head and neck, liver or kidney cancer. Here the sequenced sample was CD4+ or CD8+ T cells sorted from blood, taken in a trial of the OX40 agonist ivuxolimab. The chain employs TRBV29-1 and TRBJ1-4; maybe TRBD1 (6 bases). The CDR3 DNA reads as TGCAGCGTGGCAGGGGATTCGGATGAAAAACTGTTTTTT. It codes for CSVAGDSDEKLFF.